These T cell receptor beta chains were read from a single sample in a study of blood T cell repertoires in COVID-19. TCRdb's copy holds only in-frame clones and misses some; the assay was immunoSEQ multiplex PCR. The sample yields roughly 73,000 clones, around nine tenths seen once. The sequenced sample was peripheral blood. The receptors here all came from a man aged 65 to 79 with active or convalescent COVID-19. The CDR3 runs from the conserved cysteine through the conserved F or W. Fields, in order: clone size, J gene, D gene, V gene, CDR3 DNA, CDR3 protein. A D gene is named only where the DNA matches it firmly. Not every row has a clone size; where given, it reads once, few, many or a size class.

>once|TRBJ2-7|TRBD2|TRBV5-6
TGTGCCAGCAGCTTTACGACTAGCGGGAGGTCCTACGAGCAGTACTTC
CASSFTTSGRSYEQYF
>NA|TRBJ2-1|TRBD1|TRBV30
TGTGCCTGGTCCTCGGACAGGGGTTACAATGAGCAGTTCTTC
CAWSSDRGYNEQFF
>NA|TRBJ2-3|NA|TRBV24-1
TGTGCCACCAGTGACCCTCAAGCCTTTGGCACAGATACGCAGTATTTT
CATSDPQAFGTDTQYF
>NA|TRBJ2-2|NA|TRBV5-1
TGCGCCAGCAGCTGGACGGGACTTACGAACACCGGGGAGCTGTTTTTT
CASSWTGLTNTGELFF
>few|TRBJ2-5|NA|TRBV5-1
TGCGCCAGCAGCTTGGCCTTGGGCAGGGGCCAAGAGACCCAGTACTTC
CASSLALGRGQETQYF
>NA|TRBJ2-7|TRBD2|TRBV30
TGTGCCTGGGCAGCGGGAGGGGACTACGAGCAGTACTTC
CAWAAGGDYEQYF
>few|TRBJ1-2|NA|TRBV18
TGTGCCAGCTCACCATCGGGCAGCCAGGACACTTATGGCTACACCTTC
CASSPSGSQDTYGYTF
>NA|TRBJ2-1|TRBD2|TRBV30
TGTGCCGGCCTAGCGGGTGCCCCGAGCTCCTACAATGAGCAGTTCTTC
CAGLAGAPSSYNEQFF
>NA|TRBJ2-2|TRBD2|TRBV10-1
TGCGCCAGCAGTTCTAGCGGGAGAGGAAAAACCGGGGAGCTGTTTTTT
CASSSSGRGKTGELFF
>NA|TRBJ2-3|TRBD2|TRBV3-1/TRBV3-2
TGTGCCAGCAGCCAAGGGCTAGCGGGAGCAGATACGCAGTATTTT
CASSQGLAGADTQYF
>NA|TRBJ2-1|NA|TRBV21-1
TGTGCCAGCAGCAAAGGACTAGCGGCCAATGAGCAGTTCTTC
CASSKGLAANEQFF
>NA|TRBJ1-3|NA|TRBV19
TGTGCCAGTAGTAACATTCAACGGGGCTCTGGAAACACCATATATTTT
CASSNIQRGSGNTIYF
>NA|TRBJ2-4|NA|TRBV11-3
TGTGCCAGCCCGGGGGGCTGGGGAACCAAAAACATTCAGTACTTC
CASPGGWGTKNIQYF
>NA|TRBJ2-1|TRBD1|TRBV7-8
TGTGCCAGCAGCTTAGAGGACAGGGCCAATGAGCAGTTCTTC
CASSLEDRANEQFF
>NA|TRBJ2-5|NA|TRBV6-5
TGTGCCAGCAGGGGGGCCCACCTGCAAGAGACCCAGTACTTC
CASRGAHLQETQYF
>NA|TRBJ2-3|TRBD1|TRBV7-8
TGTGCCAGCAGCACGGGACAGGGGGAAACAGATACGCAGTATTTT
CASSTGQGETDTQYF
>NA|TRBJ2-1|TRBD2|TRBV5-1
TGCGCCAGCAGCTTGCTAGCGGGAGGGAGTTTCAATGAGCAGTTCTTC
CASSLLAGGSFNEQFF
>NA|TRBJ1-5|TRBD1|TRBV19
TGTGCCAGTAGTATAGAGGGACAGCGCAATCAGCCCCAGCATTTT
CASSIEGQRNQPQHF
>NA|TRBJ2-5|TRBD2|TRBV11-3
TGTGCCAGCAGCTTAGAGGGGGAGCTGAGCGGGGGCCCCTTGTACTTCCCCCAAGAGACCCAGTACTTC
CASSLEGELSGGPLYFPQETQYF
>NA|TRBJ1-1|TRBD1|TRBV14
TGTGCCAGCAGCCCTTTTACTACAGGGGTTAGGGCAATGAACACTGAAGCTTTCTTT
CASSPFTTGVRAMNTEAFF
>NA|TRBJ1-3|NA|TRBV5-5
TGTGCCAGCAGCAATCGACTAGTCACTGGAAACACCATATATTTT
CASSNRLVTGNTIYF
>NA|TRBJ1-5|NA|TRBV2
TGTGCCAGCAGTGAAACTTCAGGGGTTGGTCAGCCCCAGCATTTT
CASSETSGVGQPQHF
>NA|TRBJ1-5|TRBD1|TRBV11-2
TGTGCCAGCAGCCCGAGGGGGCGGGGTGGTCAGCCCCAGCATTTT
CASSPRGRGGQPQHF
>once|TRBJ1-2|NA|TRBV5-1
TGCGCCAGCAGCTTGGCTCGAATTGGCGGAGGCTACACCTTC
CASSLARIGGGYTF
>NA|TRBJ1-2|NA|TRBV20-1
TGCAGTGCTAGTCGGGGGGACTATGGCTACACCTTC
CSASRGDYGYTF
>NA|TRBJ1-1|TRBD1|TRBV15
TGTGCCACCAGCAGCCGACAGGGGCGAGGAAACACTGAAGCTTTCTTT
CATSSRQGRGNTEAFF
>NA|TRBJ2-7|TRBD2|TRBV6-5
TGTGCCAGCCATGGGCTAGCGGGAGCTAACGGGCAGTACTTC
CASHGLAGANGQYF
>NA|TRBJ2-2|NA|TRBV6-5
TGTGCCAGCAGTCAGGAGGGGAGTGCCCCCGGGGAGCTGTTTTTT
CASSQEGSAPGELFF
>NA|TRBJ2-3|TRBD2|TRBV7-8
TGTGCCAGCAGCCTGGGACTAGCGGGAAACACAGATACGCAGTATTTT
CASSLGLAGNTDTQYF
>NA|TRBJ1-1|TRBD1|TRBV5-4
TGTGCCAGCAGCTTGGCCGGAGGACAGGGGGCACAAACTGAAGCTTTCTTT
CASSLAGGQGAQTEAFF
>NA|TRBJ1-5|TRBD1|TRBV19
TGTGCCAGTAGCATGGGACAGAATAGCAATCAGCCCCAGCATTTT
CASSMGQNSNQPQHF
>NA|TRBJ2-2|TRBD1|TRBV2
TGTGCCAGCATACTGGACAGGGGGGTCGGGGAGCTGTTTTTT
CASILDRGVGELFF
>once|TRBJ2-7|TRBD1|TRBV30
TGTGCCTGGAGCCCTGGGACAGGGTGGTCGTACGAGCAGTACTTC
CAWSPGTGWSYEQYF
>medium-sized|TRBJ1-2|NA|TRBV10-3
TGTGCCATCAGTGAGGATAGTGGCTACACCTTC
CAISEDSGYTF
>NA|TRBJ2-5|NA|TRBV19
TGTGCCAGTAGTAGCGGGACTTGGGAGACCCAGTACTTC
CASSSGTWETQYF
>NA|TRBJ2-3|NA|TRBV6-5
TGTGCCAGTTCCAGGGGGGCGGGCACAGATACGCAGTATTTT
CASSRGAGTDTQYF
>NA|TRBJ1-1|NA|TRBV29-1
TGCAGCGTTGGGAGGGGCACTGAAGCTTTCTTT
CSVGRGTEAFF
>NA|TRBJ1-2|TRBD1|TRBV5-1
TGCGCCAGCAGCTCGGACAGGACTAACTATGGCTACACCTTC
CASSSDRTNYGYTF
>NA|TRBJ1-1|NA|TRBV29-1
TGCAGCGCCAACAGGTTAATGAACACTGAAGCTTTCTTT
CSANRLMNTEAFF
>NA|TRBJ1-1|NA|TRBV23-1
TGCGCCAGCAGTCCCCCGCCGGACAACCAAAACACTGAAGCTTTCTTT
CASSPPPDNQNTEAFF
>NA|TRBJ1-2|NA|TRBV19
TGTGCCAGTAGTACCTCCGGGGTCGGCTATGGCTACACCTTC
CASSTSGVGYGYTF
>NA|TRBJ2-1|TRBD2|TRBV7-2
TGTGCCAGCAGCTTAGGACTAGCGGGAATTGAGCAGTTCTTC
CASSLGLAGIEQFF
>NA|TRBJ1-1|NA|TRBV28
TGTGCCAGCAGTTTACCCAGGGTTTCAGCTTTCTTT
CASSLPRVSAFF
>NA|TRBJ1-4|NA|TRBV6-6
TGTGCCAGCCGCTACGGAGATGAAAAACTGTTTTTT
CASRYGDEKLFF
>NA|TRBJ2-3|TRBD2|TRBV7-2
TGTGCCAGCAGCACTCGAAGACTAGCGGATCTGCAGTATTTT
CASSTRRLADLQYF
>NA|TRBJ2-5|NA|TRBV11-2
TGTGCCAGCAGCTACGGCAGGGAAGAGACCCAGTACTTC
CASSYGREETQYF
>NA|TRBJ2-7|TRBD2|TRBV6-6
TGTGCCAGCAGTTACGTAGGGACTAGGGGCAACGAGCAGTACTTC
CASSYVGTRGNEQYF
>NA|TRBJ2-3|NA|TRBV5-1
TGCGCCAGCAGCTTTAGGGGTTGGATCACAGATACGCAGTATTTT
CASSFRGWITDTQYF
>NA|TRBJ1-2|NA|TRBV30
TGTGCCTGGAGAGCACAGGGAGGGGGTGCGAAGGGCTACACCTTC
CAWRAQGGGAKGYTF
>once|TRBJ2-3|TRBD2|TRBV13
TGTGCCAGCAGCTTCTTGGCGGGGGGTAGCACAGATACGCAGTATTTT
CASSFLAGGSTDTQYF
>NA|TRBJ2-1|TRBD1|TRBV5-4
TGTGCCAGCAGCAAGGGACAGGGCTATCCCTCCTACAATGAGCAGTTCTTC
CASSKGQGYPSYNEQFF
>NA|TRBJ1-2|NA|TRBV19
TGTGCCAGTAGTATGGGGCAGGGGCAAGGCTACACCTTC
CASSMGQGQGYTF
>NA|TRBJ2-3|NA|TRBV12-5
TGTGCTAGTGGTACCCTTTGGGGCAGGAACACAGATACGCAGTATTTT
CASGTLWGRNTDTQYF
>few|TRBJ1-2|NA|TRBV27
TGTGCCAGCAGTCCGTCAGACAATTATGGCTACACCTTC
CASSPSDNYGYTF
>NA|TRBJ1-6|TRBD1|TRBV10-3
TGTGCCATCAGCCGTGGGACAGGGGGAGGGTCACCCCTCCACTTT
CAISRGTGGGSPLHF